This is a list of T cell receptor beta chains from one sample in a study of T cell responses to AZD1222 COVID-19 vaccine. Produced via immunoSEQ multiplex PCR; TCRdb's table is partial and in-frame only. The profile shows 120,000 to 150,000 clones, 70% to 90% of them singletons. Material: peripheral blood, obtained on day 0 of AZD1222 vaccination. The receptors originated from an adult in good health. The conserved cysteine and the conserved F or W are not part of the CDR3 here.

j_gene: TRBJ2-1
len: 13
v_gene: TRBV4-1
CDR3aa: ASSPQSTSYNEQF

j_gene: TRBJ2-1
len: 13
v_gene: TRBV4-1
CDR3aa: ASSQPPPEGTEQF

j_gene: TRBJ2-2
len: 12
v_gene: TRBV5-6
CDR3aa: ASSLGRGTGELF

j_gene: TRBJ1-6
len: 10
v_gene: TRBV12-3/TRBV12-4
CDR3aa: ASSLPGRPLH

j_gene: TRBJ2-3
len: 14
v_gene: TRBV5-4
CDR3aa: ASSTGLAGSTDTQY

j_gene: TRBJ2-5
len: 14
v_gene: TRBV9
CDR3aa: ASSVASGGAQETQY

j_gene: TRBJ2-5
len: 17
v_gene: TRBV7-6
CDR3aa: ASSPLAPPAGAPGETQY

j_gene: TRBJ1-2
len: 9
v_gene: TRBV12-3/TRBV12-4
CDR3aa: ASSPGEGYT

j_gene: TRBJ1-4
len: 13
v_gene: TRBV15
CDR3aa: ATGASPSSGEKLF

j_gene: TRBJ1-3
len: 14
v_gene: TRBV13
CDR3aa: ASSFRTALFGNTIY

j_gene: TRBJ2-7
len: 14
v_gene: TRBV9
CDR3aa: ASSVRKRRESYEQY

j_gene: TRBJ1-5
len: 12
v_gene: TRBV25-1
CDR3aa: ASSETGSWQPQH

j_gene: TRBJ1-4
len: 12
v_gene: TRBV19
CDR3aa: ASSSDRDLEKLF

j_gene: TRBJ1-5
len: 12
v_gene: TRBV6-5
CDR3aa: ASRGQASSQPQH

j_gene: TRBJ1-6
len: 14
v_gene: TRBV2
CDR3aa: ASRAIRSSYNSPLH

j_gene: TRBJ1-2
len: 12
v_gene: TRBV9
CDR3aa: ASSPGTGTNGYT

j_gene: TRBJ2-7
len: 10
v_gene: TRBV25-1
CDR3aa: ASSEGARKQY

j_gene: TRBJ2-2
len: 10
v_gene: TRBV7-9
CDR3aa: ASSLGTGELF

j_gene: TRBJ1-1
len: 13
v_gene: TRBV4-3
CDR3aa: ASSQDLGEDTEAF

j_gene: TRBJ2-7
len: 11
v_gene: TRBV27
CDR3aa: ASRPWGRYEQY

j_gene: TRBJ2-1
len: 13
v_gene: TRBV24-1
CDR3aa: ATSGGASGGYEQF

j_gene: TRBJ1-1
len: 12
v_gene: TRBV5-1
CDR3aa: ASSLLLKNTEAF

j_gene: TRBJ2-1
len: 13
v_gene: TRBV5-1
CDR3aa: ASSLFYGQLNEQF

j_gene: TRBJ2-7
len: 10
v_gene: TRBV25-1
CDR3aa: ASKENGYEQY